This T cell receptor beta chain was sequenced for a study of blood T cells in healthy people across ages. Background on the study: About one barcoded beta molecule per two T cells was captured by template switching.

The authors ran a second PCR of about 6 to 11 cycles using a sample-barcoded 5' primer and a J-beta primer mix. TCRdb re-called the 5' RACE reads through MiXCR, storing one row per CDR3 protein. In the table there are hundreds of thousands of distinct CDR3 sequences, about 54% of which are singletons. Healthy Russian Caucasian donors spanned ages roughly 6 to 90 years. The trim removed 6 bases at V and 1 base at J, leaving 5 bases unmatched. The germline V gene encodes CDR1 MDHEN and CDR2 SYDVKM. The CDR3 loop spans 15 amino acids. The clonotype originates from a man aged 55 to 70 in good health. Specimen: blood. The J gene is TRBJ2-3, the V gene TRBV28; TRBD1 agrees at 9 bases. The CDR3 reads CASSTTGGGTDTQYF. CDR3 DNA sequence: TGTGCCAGCAGCACCACAGGGGGCGGCACAGATACGCAGTATTTT.